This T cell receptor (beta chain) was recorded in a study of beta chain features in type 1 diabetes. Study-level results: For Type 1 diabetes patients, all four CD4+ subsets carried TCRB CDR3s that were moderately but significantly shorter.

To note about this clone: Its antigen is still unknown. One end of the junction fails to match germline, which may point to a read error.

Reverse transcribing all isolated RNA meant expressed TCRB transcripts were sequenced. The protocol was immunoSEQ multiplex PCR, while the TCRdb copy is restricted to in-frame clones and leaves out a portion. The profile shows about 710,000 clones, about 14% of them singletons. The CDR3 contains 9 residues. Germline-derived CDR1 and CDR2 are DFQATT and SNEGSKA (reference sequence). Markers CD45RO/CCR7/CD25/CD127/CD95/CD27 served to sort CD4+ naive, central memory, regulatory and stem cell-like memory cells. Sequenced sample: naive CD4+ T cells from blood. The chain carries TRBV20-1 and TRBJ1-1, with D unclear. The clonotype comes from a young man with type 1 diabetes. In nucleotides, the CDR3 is TGCAGTGCCAAGCCACGAGTGGGCTTT. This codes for CSAKPRVGF.